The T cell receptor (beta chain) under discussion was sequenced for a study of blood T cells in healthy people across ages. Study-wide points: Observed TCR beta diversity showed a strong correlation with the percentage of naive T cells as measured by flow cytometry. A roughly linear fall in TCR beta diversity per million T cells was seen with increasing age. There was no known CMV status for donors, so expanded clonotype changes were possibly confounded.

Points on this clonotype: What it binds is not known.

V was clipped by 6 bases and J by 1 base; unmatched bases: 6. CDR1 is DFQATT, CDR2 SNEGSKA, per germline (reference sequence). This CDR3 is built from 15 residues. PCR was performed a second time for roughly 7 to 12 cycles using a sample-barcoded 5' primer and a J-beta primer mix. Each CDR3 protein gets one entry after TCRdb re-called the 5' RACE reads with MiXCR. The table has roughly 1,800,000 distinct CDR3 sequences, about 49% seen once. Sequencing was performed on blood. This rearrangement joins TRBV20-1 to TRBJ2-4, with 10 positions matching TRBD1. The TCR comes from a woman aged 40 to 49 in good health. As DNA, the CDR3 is TGCAGTGCCCCGGACAGGGGGTCCGCCAAAAACATTCAGTACTTC. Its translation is CSAPDRGSAKNIQYF.